The next 22 T cell receptor beta chains were all read from a single sample in a study of T cells in Graves' hyperthyroidism and ophthalmopathy. Regions amplified from RNA transcripts were the TCR beta CDR3 regions. In the first-round RT-PCR of the TCR CDR3, the HTBI primer set was used. In TCRdb, the multiplex PCR reads were re-called with MiXCR into one record per CDR3 protein. The table records about 400,000 distinct CDR3 sequences, about 15% of them present only once. Sequencing was carried out using blood. The receptors were gathered from a woman between 18 and 29 years old with Graves' hyperthyroidism.

This chain uses TRBV27 with TRBJ2-2; maybe TRBD2 (6 bases). V was cut by 4 bases and J by 0 bases, with 15 bases left in between. This CDR3 region has 17 residues. Germline CDR1 MNHEY, CDR2 SMNVEV (reference sequence). For the CDR3, the DNA is TGTGCCAGCAGTTCGTTATGGAGGGCATCGAACACCGGGGAGCTGTTTTTT. Encoded protein: CASSSLWRASNTGELFF.

This clonotype was recorded at least ten times. The V call is TRBV2, the J call TRBJ2-7, with TRBD1 matching 12 bases. This CDR3 spans 14 amino acids. Germline CDR1 is SNHLY and CDR2 is FYNNEI. V shed 6 bases and J 5 bases; nucleotides not matched to a gene: 5. CDR3 sequence: CASRGTGGLDEQYF. The CDR3 nucleotides read TGTGCCAGCAGGGGGACAGGGGGCCTCGACGAGCAGTACTTC.

This clonotype was observed at least ten times. This chain links TRBV7-9 with TRBJ2-3; D unresolved. Germline CDR1 SEHNR, CDR2 FQNEAQ (reference sequence). V shed 4 bases and J shed 0 bases, with 14 bases lying between them. The CDR3 is 16 amino acids. CDR3 region: CASSSNKGSSTDTQYF. The CDR3 region has the DNA TGTGCCAGCAGCTCGAATAAGGGATCTAGCACAGATACGCAGTATTTT.

This clonotype was recorded many times. The chain employs TRBV19 and TRBJ2-7; D perhaps matches TRBD2 (6 bases). Germline V lookup: CDR1 LNHDA, CDR2 SQIVND (reference sequence). The CDR3 runs 15 residues. The V end was cut by 10 bases, the J end by 2 bases, with 21 bases between. The CDR3 loop is CAIYSGEAGTYEQYF. Here the CDR3 DNA reads TGTGCCATCTATTCGGGGGAGGCCGGGACCTACGAGCAGTACTTC.

In this sample, this clonotype turned up many times. The chain uses TRBV20-1 and TRBJ2-7; 12 bases are a match to TRBD2. J gave up 7 bases and V 6 bases, and 10 bases lay outside the gene matches. CDR1 is DFQATT and CDR2 is SNEGSKA in the germline V gene (reference sequence). The CDR3 runs 14 residues. DNA for the CDR3: TGCAGTGCCAATCTAGCGGGAGGGCCGAGGGAGCAGTACTTC. It codes for CSANLAGGPREQYF.

J is TRBJ1-4 and V is TRBV20-1, with a tentative D call TRBD1 (5 bases). The CDR3 loop spans 14 amino acids. The germline gives CDR1 DFQATT, CDR2 SNEGSKA (reference sequence). The V end was cut by 5 bases, the J end by 3 bases, with 13 bases between. CDR3 protein: CSAAGGGANEKLFF. In DNA, the CDR3 is TGCAGTGCTGCTGGGGGGGGGGCTAATGAAAAACTGTTTTTT.

This sequence joins TRBV7-2 and TRBJ2-6, with TRBD1 matching 7 bases. Germline loops: CDR1 SGHTA, CDR2 FQGNSA. The CDR3 runs 17 residues. V was pared by 4 bases and J by 0 bases, with 6 bases of the junction left unmatched. CDR3 coding DNA: TGTGCCAGCAGCTCCCGGGACAGAAGCTCTGGGGCCAACGTCCTGACTTTC. Residues: CASSSRDRSSGANVLTF.

This clonotype was recorded a few times. The rearrangement links TRBV4-1 to TRBJ2-7; D is unclear. Trimming pared 3 bases from V and 1 base from J, leaving 13 bases between. Germline lookup yields CDR1 MGHRA and CDR2 YSYEKL. The CDR3 is made up of 15 amino acids. The CDR3 DNA reads as TGCGCCAGCAGCCAGGATCCGGACGGGTCCTACGAGCAGTACTTC. Its translation is CASSQDPDGSYEQYF.

This clonotype was seen many times. The J gene is TRBJ2-7, the V gene TRBV6-1; D remains ambiguous. The germline V gene encodes CDR1 MNHNS and CDR2 SASEGT. This CDR3 comprises 12 residues. V lost 4 bases, J lost 4 bases, and 8 bases lay in between. The CDR3 sequence is CASSADAYEQYF. CDR3 sequence (DNA): TGTGCCAGCAGTGCCGACGCTTACGAGCAGTACTTC.

This clonotype was detected only a few times. The chain recombines TRBV4-1 with TRBJ1-1; D ambiguous. Trimming pared 0 bases from V and 0 bases from J, leaving 8 bases between. CDR1 is MGHRA and CDR2 is YSYEKL in the germline V gene. The CDR3 loop spans 15 amino acids. CDR3 nucleotide sequence: TGCGCCAGCAGCCAAGATCTCCTGGTGAACACTGAAGCTTTCTTT. It encodes CASSQDLLVNTEAFF.

Many counts were recorded for this clonotype. The chain links TRBV6-6 to TRBJ2-4; 7 bases map to TRBD1. Germline CDR1 MNHNY, CDR2 SVGAGI (reference sequence). The CDR3 length is 17 residues. J lost 2 bases, V lost 2 bases, and 9 bases had no gene match. The CDR3 reads CASSYGFGTESKNIQYF. The CDR3 DNA follows: TGTGCCAGCAGTTACGGGTTCGGGACAGAATCCAAAAACATTCAGTACTTC.

This clonotype was picked up many times. The rearrangement uses TRBV7-3 and TRBJ1-2, with D possibly being TRBD1 (5 bases). CDR1 and CDR2 from the germline V gene are SGHTA and FQGTGA. CDR3 length equals 13 residues. V was trimmed by 5 bases and J by 8 bases, leaving 15 bases between them. The CDR3 sequence is CASSPNPGDGYTF. The CDR3 region has the DNA TGTGCCAGCAGCCCAAACCCGGGGGACGGCTACACCTTC.

This clonotype has at least ten counts. V and J are TRBV29-1 and TRBJ1-2; 8 nucleotides match TRBD1. V trimming: 4 bases; J trimming: 8 bases; junction bases outside the gene matches: 3. CDR3 size: 11 residues. Germline values: CDR1 SQVTM, CDR2 ANQGSEA. The CDR3 sequence is CSVAGGRGYTF. In DNA, the CDR3 is TGCAGCGTTGCAGGGGGCCGGGGCTACACCTTC.

The table lists this clonotype with many counts. The gene calls are TRBV10-3 and TRBJ1-3, with TRBD1 as a possible D gene (6 bases). V lost 6 bases to trimming and J lost 0 bases, with 12 bases between them. This CDR3 is built from 15 residues. CDR1 ENHRY and CDR2 SYGVKD come from the germline V gene. CDR3 loop: CAIRQGLSSGNTIYF. The CDR3 DNA is TGTGCCATCAGACAGGGATTAAGCTCTGGAAACACCATATATTTT.

This clonotype was found many times. The chain has TRBV7-3 and TRBJ2-7, with 9 nucleotides matching TRBD2. V shed 5 bases, J shed 4 bases, and the junction held 9 bases outside the gene matches. This CDR3 has 15 amino acids. Germline V gives CDR1 SGHTA, CDR2 FQGTGA. CDR3 in DNA: TGTGCCAGCAGCCCGGAAGGCGGGAGGGGGTACGAGCAGTACTTC. This encodes CASSPEGGRGYEQYF.

This clonotype was picked up many times. The genes are TRBV11-2 and TRBJ2-1; TRBD1 matches at 9 bases. CDR3 length equals 16 residues. V lost 4 bases and J lost 4; bases outside the gene matches: 8. The V gene's germline CDR1 is SGHAT and CDR2 FQNNGV. CDR3 sequence reads: CASSSQTGGQYNEQFF. CDR3 DNA sequence: TGTGCCAGCAGCTCTCAGACAGGGGGACAATACAATGAGCAGTTCTTC.

There are many counts of this clonotype. V usage is TRBV20-1 and J usage is TRBJ2-7; maybe TRBD1 (5 bases). The CDR3 is 13 residues long. Germline loops: CDR1 DFQATT, CDR2 SNEGSKA (reference sequence). Trimming removed 6 bases from V and 6 bases from J, with 18 bases in between. Written as DNA, the CDR3 is TGCAGTGCCGCCCGACAGTCCGTGGCCGAGCAGTACTTC. It encodes CSAARQSVAEQYF.

J is TRBJ2-5 and V is TRBV15; possibly TRBD1 for D (5 bases). The CDR3 loop spans 15 amino acids. The V gene lost 0 bases and the J gene lost 5 bases, with 13 bases spanning the gap. Germline V gene data show CDR1 as LNHNV and CDR2 as YYDKDF (reference sequence). The CDR3 sequence: CATSRDLGLFETQYF. In DNA form, the CDR3 reads TGTGCCACCAGCAGAGATCTGGGGCTTTTTGAGACCCAGTACTTC. The variable domain in full, with the rest retrieved from reference TRBV15 and TRBJ2-5, is DAMVIQNPRYQVTQFGKPVTLSCSQTLNHNVMYWYQQKSSQAPKLLFHYYDKDFNNEADTPDNFQSRRPNTSFCFLDIRSPGLGDTAMYLCATSRDLGLFETQYFGPGTRLLVL.

Only a few counts were recorded for this clonotype. The chain joins TRBV20-1 to TRBJ2-2; D remains ambiguous. CDR3 length: 16 amino acids. Trimming shortened V by 2 bases and J by 0 bases, and 13 bases separated the two germline ends. From germline, CDR1 is DFQATT and CDR2 SNEGSKA (reference sequence). CDR3 in DNA: TGCAGTGCTAGAAATCCTTTCCAGTCGAACACCGGGGAGCTGTTTTTT. Encoded protein: CSARNPFQSNTGELFF.

The V and J genes are TRBV11-2 and TRBJ1-2, with 7 positions matching TRBD1. The germline V gene encodes CDR1 SGHAT and CDR2 FQNNGV. The CDR3 has 12 amino acids. V trimming: 3 bases; J trimming: 13 bases; junction bases outside the gene matches: 8. The CDR3: CASSLAGGLITF. The CDR3, as DNA: TGTGCCAGCAGCTTGGCAGGGGGGTTAATCACCTTC.

This clonotype was picked up a small number of times. The chain joins TRBV27 to TRBJ2-5; weak D call: TRBD2 (6 bases). Trimming stripped 5 bases from V and 2 bases from J, with 9 bases between. The CDR3 length is 13 residues. CDR1 and CDR2 from the germline V gene are MNHEY and SMNVEV (reference sequence). CDR3 nucleotides: TGTGCCAGCAGTAGGGACTGGCAAGAGACCCAGTACTTC. Its translation: CASSRDWQETQYF.

This clonotype has at least ten counts. CDR3 nucleotides: TGTGCCAGCCCGGGACAGGGAAACTCTGGGGCCAACGTCCTGACTTTC. It yields the protein CASPGQGNSGANVLTF. The rearrangement joins TRBV18 to TRBJ2-6; TRBD1 aligns across 9 bases. There are 16 residues in the CDR3. After removal of 8 bases from V and 0 bases from J, the junction contained 5 bases not matched to a gene. Germline-derived CDR1 and CDR2 are KGHSH and LQKENI. Using reference TRBV18 and TRBJ2-6 for the parts outside the CDR3, the full variable domain is NAGVMQNPRHLVRRRGQEARLRCSPMKGHSHVYWYRQLPEEGLKFMVYLQKENIIDESGMPKERFSAEFPKEGPSILRIQQVVRGDSAAYFCASPGQGNSGANVLTFGAGSRLTVL.